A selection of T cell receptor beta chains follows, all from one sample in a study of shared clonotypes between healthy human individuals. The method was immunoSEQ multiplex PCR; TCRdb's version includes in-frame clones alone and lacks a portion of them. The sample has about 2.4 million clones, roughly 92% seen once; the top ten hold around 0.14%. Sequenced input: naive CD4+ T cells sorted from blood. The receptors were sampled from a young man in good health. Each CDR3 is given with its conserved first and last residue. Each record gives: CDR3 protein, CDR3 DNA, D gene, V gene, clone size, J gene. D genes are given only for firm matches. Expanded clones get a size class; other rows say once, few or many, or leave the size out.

cdr3_aa: CASSVGADTIYF
cdr3_nt: TGTGCCAGCAGTGTAGGGGCGGACACCATATATTTT
d_call: .
v_call: TRBV25-1
clone_size: .
j_call: TRBJ1-3

cdr3_aa: CASSFAAANYGYTF
cdr3_nt: TGTGCCAGCAGCTTCGCAGCAGCTAACTATGGCTACACCTTC
d_call: .
v_call: TRBV7-2
clone_size: .
j_call: TRBJ1-2

cdr3_aa: CASKSDVSGNTIYF
cdr3_nt: TGTGCCAGCAAGTCCGACGTCTCTGGAAACACCATATATTTT
d_call: .
v_call: TRBV5-6
clone_size: .
j_call: TRBJ1-3

cdr3_aa: CASSYSVTANTGELFF
cdr3_nt: TGCGCCAGCAGCTACTCCGTGACAGCGAACACCGGGGAGCTGTTTTTT
d_call: .
v_call: TRBV5-1
clone_size: .
j_call: TRBJ2-2

cdr3_aa: CASSLTGTGSYEQYF
cdr3_nt: TGTGCCAGCAGTCTCACCGGGACGGGCTCCTACGAGCAGTACTTC
d_call: .
v_call: TRBV5-8
clone_size: .
j_call: TRBJ2-7

cdr3_aa: CASSEGLAQETQYF
cdr3_nt: TGTGCCAGCAGCGAGGGACTAGCGCAAGAGACCCAGTACTTC
d_call: TRBD2
v_call: TRBV9
clone_size: .
j_call: TRBJ2-5

cdr3_aa: CASSSLAGAVTDTQYF
cdr3_nt: TGTGCCAGCAGCTCACTAGCGGGAGCCGTGACAGATACGCAGTATTTT
d_call: TRBD2
v_call: TRBV7-2
clone_size: .
j_call: TRBJ2-3

cdr3_aa: CASSQDGHRTDTQYF
cdr3_nt: TGCGCCAGCAGCCAAGACGGTCACCGCACAGATACGCAGTATTTT
d_call: .
v_call: TRBV4-1
clone_size: .
j_call: TRBJ2-3

cdr3_aa: CASSMGGSSYNEQFF
cdr3_nt: TGTGCCAGTAGTATGGGCGGGAGCTCCTACAATGAGCAGTTCTTC
d_call: TRBD2
v_call: TRBV19
clone_size: .
j_call: TRBJ2-1

cdr3_aa: CASSPGTGDEQFF
cdr3_nt: TGCGCCAGCAGCCCCGGGACAGGGGATGAGCAGTTCTTC
d_call: TRBD1
v_call: TRBV5-1
clone_size: .
j_call: TRBJ2-1

cdr3_aa: CASSRGLAGTDTQYF
cdr3_nt: TGTGCCAGCAGTCGGGGGCTAGCGGGGACAGATACGCAGTATTTT
d_call: TRBD2
v_call: TRBV2
clone_size: .
j_call: TRBJ2-3

cdr3_aa: CASSVPGTDEQFF
cdr3_nt: TGTGCCAGCAGCGTACCAGGAACCGATGAGCAGTTCTTC
d_call: .
v_call: TRBV9
clone_size: .
j_call: TRBJ2-1

cdr3_aa: CASSPGVGHRYEQYF
cdr3_nt: TGTGCCAGCTCACCGGGGGTGGGACACCGCTACGAGCAGTACTTC
d_call: .
v_call: TRBV18
clone_size: .
j_call: TRBJ2-7

cdr3_aa: CASSPLGLEAFF
cdr3_nt: TGTGCCAGCAGCCCATTGGGGCTTGAAGCTTTCTTT
d_call: .
v_call: TRBV7-9
clone_size: .
j_call: TRBJ1-1

cdr3_aa: CASSAGQLISYEQYF
cdr3_nt: TGTGCCAGCTCCGCGGGACAGTTAATTTCCTACGAGCAGTACTTC
d_call: .
v_call: TRBV18
clone_size: .
j_call: TRBJ2-7

cdr3_aa: CASSPGGGKMNTEAFF
cdr3_nt: TGTGCCAGCTCACCTGGCGGCGGCAAAATGAACACTGAAGCTTTCTTT
d_call: .
v_call: TRBV18
clone_size: .
j_call: TRBJ1-1

cdr3_aa: CASSVSETDTQYF
cdr3_nt: TGTGCCAGCAGCGTATCAGAAACAGATACGCAGTATTTT
d_call: .
v_call: TRBV9
clone_size: .
j_call: TRBJ2-3

cdr3_aa: CASSITGTGGYEQFF
cdr3_nt: TGTGCCAGCAGTATAACCGGGACAGGGGGCTATGAGCAGTTCTTC
d_call: TRBD1
v_call: TRBV6-1
clone_size: .
j_call: TRBJ2-1

cdr3_aa: CASSPWTGQKNEKLFF
cdr3_nt: TGTGCCAGCAGCCCCTGGACAGGCCAGAAGAATGAAAAACTGTTTTTT
d_call: TRBD1
v_call: TRBV5-4
clone_size: .
j_call: TRBJ1-4

cdr3_aa: CASSATGTGASEQYF
cdr3_nt: TGTGCCAGCAGCGCAACCGGGACAGGGGCCTCCGAGCAGTACTTC
d_call: TRBD1
v_call: TRBV5-4
clone_size: once
j_call: TRBJ2-7

cdr3_aa: CASSRGQVEAAFF
cdr3_nt: TGTGCCAGCTCACGGGGACAGGTTGAGGCAGCTTTCTTT
d_call: TRBD1
v_call: TRBV18
clone_size: few
j_call: TRBJ1-1

cdr3_aa: CASSLASSGSRNEQFF
cdr3_nt: TGTGCCAGCAGCTTAGCGTCTAGCGGGAGTCGGAATGAGCAGTTCTTC
d_call: TRBD2
v_call: TRBV7-2
clone_size: .
j_call: TRBJ2-1

cdr3_aa: CAISAGEGVPIF
cdr3_nt: TGTGCCATCAGCGCAGGGGAGGGGGTCCCCATTTTT
d_call: .
v_call: TRBV10-3
clone_size: .
j_call: TRBJ1-1

cdr3_aa: CATSKTPGLSTDTQYF
cdr3_nt: TGTGCCACCAGCAAAACCCCGGGACTAAGCACAGATACGCAGTATTTT
d_call: TRBD2
v_call: TRBV15
clone_size: .
j_call: TRBJ2-3

cdr3_aa: CAWSMGGGNQPQHF
cdr3_nt: TGTGCCTGGAGCATGGGGGGGGGAAATCAGCCCCAGCATTTT
d_call: .
v_call: TRBV30
clone_size: .
j_call: TRBJ1-5

cdr3_aa: CASSLEDRGIDTQYF
cdr3_nt: TGTGCCAGCAGCTTAGAGGACAGGGGGATAGATACGCAGTATTTT
d_call: TRBD1
v_call: TRBV11-2
clone_size: .
j_call: TRBJ2-3

cdr3_aa: CASSLVVGPGGADGELFF
cdr3_nt: TGTGCCAGCAGCTTAGTGGTGGGGCCAGGGGGCGCGGACGGGGAGCTGTTTTTT
d_call: TRBD1
v_call: TRBV7-8
clone_size: .
j_call: TRBJ2-2

cdr3_aa: CASSTRTGGSYEQFF
cdr3_nt: TGCGCCAGCAGCACGAGGACAGGGGGAAGCTATGAGCAGTTCTTC
d_call: TRBD1
v_call: TRBV5-1
clone_size: .
j_call: TRBJ2-1

cdr3_aa: CASSSGTTQTEKLFF
cdr3_nt: TGTGCCAGCAGCAGTGGGACGACGCAAACGGAAAAACTGTTTTTT
d_call: .
v_call: TRBV7-9
clone_size: .
j_call: TRBJ1-4

cdr3_aa: CASSPRDRGRGYTF
cdr3_nt: TGCGCCAGCAGCCCCCGGGACAGGGGGCGCGGCTACACCTTC
d_call: TRBD1
v_call: TRBV4-1
clone_size: .
j_call: TRBJ1-2

cdr3_aa: CASTPAVAGPNTGELFF
cdr3_nt: TGCGCCAGCACCCCGGCGGTAGCGGGGCCAAACACCGGGGAGCTGTTTTTT
d_call: TRBD2
v_call: TRBV5-1
clone_size: .
j_call: TRBJ2-2

cdr3_aa: CASSRRPGQGNSPLHF
cdr3_nt: TGTGCCAGCAGCCGCAGGCCGGGACAGGGTAATTCACCCCTCCACTTT
d_call: TRBD1
v_call: TRBV5-6
clone_size: .
j_call: TRBJ1-6

cdr3_aa: CASSFSTGLNTEAFF
cdr3_nt: TGTGCCAGCAGCTTCTCTACAGGACTGAACACTGAAGCTTTCTTT
d_call: .
v_call: TRBV7-2
clone_size: .
j_call: TRBJ1-1

cdr3_aa: CASSITGVNSPLHF
cdr3_nt: TGTGCCAGCAGTATAACAGGGGTCAATTCACCCCTCCACTTT
d_call: TRBD1
v_call: TRBV6-1
clone_size: .
j_call: TRBJ1-6

cdr3_aa: CASSVLGGTEAFF
cdr3_nt: TGTGCCAGCAGCGTGTTAGGGGGCACTGAAGCTTTCTTT
d_call: .
v_call: TRBV9
clone_size: once
j_call: TRBJ1-1

cdr3_aa: CASSPPVVYGYTF
cdr3_nt: TGTGCCAGCAGTCCTCCGGTGGTCTATGGCTACACCTTC
d_call: .
v_call: TRBV28
clone_size: .
j_call: TRBJ1-2

cdr3_aa: CASSQRAARTDTQYF
cdr3_nt: TGTGCCAGCAGCCAAAGGGCAGCCCGCACAGATACGCAGTATTTT
d_call: .
v_call: TRBV7-2
clone_size: .
j_call: TRBJ2-3

cdr3_aa: CASSRQGSGNTIYF
cdr3_nt: TGTGCCAGCAGCCGACAGGGCTCTGGAAACACCATATATTTT
d_call: TRBD1
v_call: TRBV5-4
clone_size: .
j_call: TRBJ1-3

cdr3_aa: CASSLWTGIPFNQPQHF
cdr3_nt: TGTGCCAGCAGCTTGTGGACAGGTATACCCTTCAATCAGCCCCAGCATTTT
d_call: TRBD1
v_call: TRBV5-6
clone_size: .
j_call: TRBJ1-5

cdr3_aa: CASSEIVSSYNSPLHF
cdr3_nt: TGCGCCAGCAGTGAGATTGTAAGCTCCTATAATTCACCCCTCCACTTT
d_call: .
v_call: TRBV10-2
clone_size: once
j_call: TRBJ1-6

cdr3_aa: CASSFEGGKGSGNTIYF
cdr3_nt: TGTGCCAGCAGCTTTGAAGGGGGGAAGGGCTCTGGAAACACCATATATTTT
d_call: .
v_call: TRBV11-2
clone_size: .
j_call: TRBJ1-3

cdr3_aa: CAWSESSGGAFRTQYF
cdr3_nt: TGTGCCTGGAGTGAATCTAGCGGGGGGGCCTTTCGTACGCAGTATTTT
d_call: TRBD2
v_call: TRBV30
clone_size: .
j_call: TRBJ2-3

cdr3_aa: CASSAAGGATQPQHF
cdr3_nt: TGCGCCAGCTCCGCCGCGGGCGGCGCGACTCAGCCCCAGCATTTT
d_call: .
v_call: TRBV5-1
clone_size: .
j_call: TRBJ1-5

cdr3_aa: CASSPTPQSSYNSPLHF
cdr3_nt: TGTGCCAGCTCACCAACTCCCCAAAGCTCCTATAATTCACCCCTCCACTTT
d_call: .
v_call: TRBV18
clone_size: .
j_call: TRBJ1-6

cdr3_aa: CASSSGLNGYTF
cdr3_nt: TGTGCCAGCAGCTCCGGACTCAACGGCTACACCTTC
d_call: .
v_call: TRBV11-2
clone_size: .
j_call: TRBJ1-2

cdr3_aa: CASSSGSHQPQHF
cdr3_nt: TGTGCCAGCTCATCAGGGTCCCATCAGCCCCAGCATTTT
d_call: .
v_call: TRBV18
clone_size: .
j_call: TRBJ1-5

cdr3_aa: CAISRLGERGYTF
cdr3_nt: TGTGCCATCAGTAGACTAGGGGAACGTGGCTACACCTTC
d_call: .
v_call: TRBV10-3
clone_size: .
j_call: TRBJ1-2

cdr3_aa: CASSAGYKDQTYEQYF
cdr3_nt: TGTGCCAGCAGTGCGGGCTACAAAGACCAGACCTACGAGCAGTACTTC
d_call: .
v_call: TRBV6-1
clone_size: .
j_call: TRBJ2-7

cdr3_aa: CASSPKGLAGGTYNEQFF
cdr3_nt: TGCGCCAGCAGCCCAAAAGGGCTAGCGGGGGGGACCTACAATGAGCAGTTCTTC
d_call: TRBD2
v_call: TRBV5-1
clone_size: .
j_call: TRBJ2-1

cdr3_aa: CASSWYQETQYF
cdr3_nt: TGCGCCAGCAGCTGGTACCAAGAGACCCAGTACTTC
d_call: .
v_call: TRBV5-1
clone_size: .
j_call: TRBJ2-5

cdr3_aa: CASSIVPGQRGGYTF
cdr3_nt: TGTGCCAGTAGTATAGTCCCGGGACAGAGGGGCGGCTACACCTTC
d_call: TRBD1
v_call: TRBV19
clone_size: .
j_call: TRBJ1-2

cdr3_aa: CASSYPPQGIHQFF
cdr3_nt: TGTGCCAGCAGTTACCCCCCACAGGGTATTCACCAGTTCTTC
d_call: .
v_call: TRBV6-6
clone_size: .
j_call: TRBJ2-1

cdr3_aa: CASSRDSYYGYTF
cdr3_nt: TGTGCCAGCAGCCGAGACAGTTACTATGGCTACACCTTC
d_call: .
v_call: TRBV7-2
clone_size: once
j_call: TRBJ1-2

cdr3_aa: CASSRGTSGASTDTQYF
cdr3_nt: TGCGCCAGCAGCAGAGGGACTAGCGGAGCTAGCACAGATACGCAGTATTTT
d_call: TRBD2
v_call: TRBV5-1
clone_size: .
j_call: TRBJ2-3

cdr3_aa: CASSLLAVGTGELFF
cdr3_nt: TGTGCCAGCAGTTTACTAGCCGTGGGGACCGGGGAGCTGTTTTTT
d_call: .
v_call: TRBV6-5
clone_size: .
j_call: TRBJ2-2